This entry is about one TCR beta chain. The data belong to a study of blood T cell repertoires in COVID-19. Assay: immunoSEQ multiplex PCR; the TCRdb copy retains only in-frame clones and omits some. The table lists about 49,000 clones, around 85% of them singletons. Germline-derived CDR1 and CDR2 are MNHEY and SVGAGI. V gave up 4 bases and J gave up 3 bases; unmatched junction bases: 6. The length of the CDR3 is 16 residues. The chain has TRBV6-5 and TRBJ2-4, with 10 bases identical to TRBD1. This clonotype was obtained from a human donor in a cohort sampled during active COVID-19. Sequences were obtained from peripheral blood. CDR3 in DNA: TGTGCCAGCAGTTCCGCCGGGACAGGGGTCAAAAACATTCAGTACTTC. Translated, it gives CASSSAGTGVKNIQYF.